This TCR beta chain is from a study of blood T cell repertoires in COVID-19. In the original workflow: Reference gene primer amplification gave nucleated cell count estimates. The assay was immunoSEQ multiplex PCR, and TCRdb's table has in-frame clones only and misses some. V and J calls and clone size are given by that table; D and trimming were obtained from the DNA. The profile covers under 150,000 clones, with around 83% appearing a single time and under 20% taken by the ten largest. CDR3 length: 12 amino acids. CDR1 and CDR2 from the germline V gene are SGHNT and YENEEA. V gave up 5 bases and J gave up 8 bases; unmatched junction bases: 2.

Sequenced material: PBMCs or T cells enriched from blood (not recorded which). The TCR sequence derives from a man aged 25-40 years who had recovered from COVID-19. V is TRBV11-3 and J is TRBJ2-1; 8 bases are shared with TRBD2. The CDR3 region is CASSLGGDEQFF. The CDR3 coding sequence is TGTGCCAGCAGCCTCGGGGGGGATGAGCAGTTCTTC.